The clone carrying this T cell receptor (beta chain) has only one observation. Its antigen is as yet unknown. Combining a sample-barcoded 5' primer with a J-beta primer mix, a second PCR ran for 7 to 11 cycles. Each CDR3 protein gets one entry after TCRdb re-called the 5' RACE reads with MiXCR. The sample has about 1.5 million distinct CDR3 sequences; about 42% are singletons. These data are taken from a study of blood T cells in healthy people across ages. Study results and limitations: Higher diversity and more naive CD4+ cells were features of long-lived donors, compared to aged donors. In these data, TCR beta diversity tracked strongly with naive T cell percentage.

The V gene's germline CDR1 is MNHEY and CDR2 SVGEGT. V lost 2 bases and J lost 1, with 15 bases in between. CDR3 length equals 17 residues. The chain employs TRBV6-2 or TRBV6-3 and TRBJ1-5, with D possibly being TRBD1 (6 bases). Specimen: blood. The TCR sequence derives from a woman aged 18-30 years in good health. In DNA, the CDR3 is TGTGCCAGCAGTTACGGGCAGGGGAACAGAAGCAATCAGCCCCAGCATTTT. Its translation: CASSYGQGNRSNQPQHF.